This TCR beta chain was recorded in a study of blood T cell repertoires in COVID-19. Study-level information: The samples span acute and convalescent COVID-19 from the United States, Italy and Spain. Sample material is recorded as cDNA or gDNA derived from T cells, B-cell-depleted T cells, or PBMCs.

In the study's own analysis: Amplification of reference gene primers was used by the study to estimate nucleated cell counts. Using immunoSEQ multiplex PCR, the repertoire was profiled, and TCRdb retains in-frame clones only, with some absent. V and J calls and clone size are given by that table; D and trimming were obtained from the DNA. The repertoire has under 150,000 clones, 70% to 85% of them found once; the top ten carry less than 4.5%. This clone was seen once. V shed 7 bases and J shed 7 bases, with 23 bases lying between them. The CDR3 length is 15 residues. CDR1 MDHEN and CDR2 SYDVKM come from the germline V gene.

Specimen: peripheral blood. The chain carries TRBV28 and TRBJ2-7; D might be TRBD1 (5 bases). This sequence was found in a man between 60 and 75 years old with acute or convalescent COVID-19. CDR3 sequence reads: CASIKSTGFSREQYF. Here the CDR3 DNA reads TGTGCCAGCATCAAATCAACAGGATTTTCAAGGGAGCAGTACTTC.